Each of the 18 T cell receptor beta chains below was sequenced from the same sample in a study of T cell responses to AZD1222 COVID-19 vaccine. Libraries were prepared by immunoSEQ multiplex PCR; TCRdb keeps only in-frame clonotypes and omits some of them. This table holds about 130,000 clones, 80% to 95% found once. Sequences were derived from peripheral blood, sampled on day 0 of MenACWY control vaccination. The source of these receptors is an adult in good health.

This chain joins TRBV7-9 and TRBJ2-5, with TRBD1 as a possible D gene (6 bases). This CDR3 is 15 amino acids long. V gave up 7 bases and J gave up 2 bases, with 17 bases separating them. CDR1 SEHNR and CDR2 FQNEAQ come from the germline V gene (reference sequence). The CDR3, as DNA: TGTGCCAGCACACTCACAGGGTCGGCGCAAGAGACCCAGTACTTC. Protein product: CASTLTGSAQETQYF.

The chain combines TRBV6-2 or TRBV6-3 with TRBJ2-7; 8 bases fit TRBD1. V shed 6 bases, J shed 3 bases, and the junction held 7 bases outside the gene matches. Per germline, CDR1 MNHEY and CDR2 SVGEGT. This CDR3 contains 14 residues. The CDR3 protein is CASSPGQVLYEQYV. CDR3 coding DNA: TGTGCCAGCAGCCCGGGACAGGTCCTCTACGAGCAGTACGTC.

V and J are TRBV28 and TRBJ1-5; D unresolved. The CDR3 spans 14 residues. Germline CDR1 is MDHEN and CDR2 is SYDVKM. V was cut by 7 bases and J by 1 base, with 11 bases left in between. CDR3 residues: CASTLRGSNQPQHF. The CDR3 DNA follows: TGTGCCAGCACCCTCAGAGGGAGCAATCAGCCCCAGCATTTT.

This chain uses TRBV5-1 with TRBJ2-4; D remains ambiguous. V was pared by 4 bases and J by 9 bases, with 17 bases between. From germline, CDR1 is SGHRS and CDR2 YFSETQ. The CDR3 has 14 amino acids. The CDR3 DNA reads as TGCGCCAGCAGCACCCCGGATTTGCTAGGCATTCAGTACTTC. Translated: CASSTPDLLGIQYF.

This rearrangement joins TRBV19 to TRBJ1-5, with TRBD1 identical over 9 bases. With V trimmed by 5 bases and J by 2 bases, 7 bases remained unmatched. CDR1 and CDR2 from the germline V gene are LNHDA and SQIVND (reference sequence). CDR3 length: 16 amino acids. DNA of the CDR3: TGTGCCAGTAGTTTCCAAGACAGGGGGGGCAATCAGCCCCAGCATTTT. Its translation: CASSFQDRGGNQPQHF.

The CDR3 sequence: CSVEDRGLAGVAKNIQYF. In DNA, the CDR3 is TGCAGCGTTGAAGATCGAGGCCTAGCGGGAGTGGCCAAAAACATTCAGTACTTC. The chain joins TRBV29-1 to TRBJ2-4; 10 nucleotides agree with TRBD2. With V trimmed by 0 bases and J by 1 base, 9 bases remained unmatched. This CDR3 comprises 18 residues. Per germline, CDR1 SQVTM and CDR2 ANQGSEA.

The sample holds one count of this clone. This rearrangement joins TRBV5-1 to TRBJ2-6; D uncertain. This CDR3 comprises 16 residues. Trimming left V 4 bases short and J 2 bases short, with 13 bases between. In germline, CDR1 is SGHRS, CDR2 YFSETQ. The CDR3 sequence: CASSLPQNPGANVLTF. The CDR3 DNA reads as TGCGCCAGCAGCCTACCACAAAATCCTGGGGCCAACGTCCTGACTTTC.

This clone was picked up a small number of times. This chain links TRBV11-3 with TRBJ1-3, with D possibly TRBD1 on 5 matching bases. Per the germline V gene, CDR1 is SGHNT and CDR2 is YENEEA. V dropped 5 bases and J dropped 1 base, with 6 bases sitting between them. The CDR3 is 13 amino acids. The CDR3 DNA reads as TGTGCCAGCAGCGGGGGATCTGGAAACACCATATATTTT. It encodes CASSGGSGNTIYF.

The chain is built from TRBV11-2 and TRBJ1-5; the match to TRBD1 covers 8 bases. The length of the CDR3 is 14 residues. CDR1 and CDR2 from the germline V gene are SGHAT and FQNNGV. V was clipped by 5 bases and J by 3 bases; unmatched bases: 3. This chain's CDR3 is CASSLDRVNQPQHF. CDR3 coding DNA: TGTGCCAGCAGCCTGGACAGGGTCAATCAGCCCCAGCATTTT.

The chain uses TRBV6-1 and TRBJ2-3; the match to TRBD2 covers 11 bases. The V and J ends lost 3 bases and 5 bases, in that order; junction bases with no gene match: 7. Looked up from germline, CDR1 is MNHNS and CDR2 is SASEGT. The CDR3 extends over 16 amino acids. The CDR3 nucleotides read TGTGCCAGCAGTGAGACACTAGCGGGGGCCAAAGATACGCAGTATTTT. Translated: CASSETLAGAKDTQYF.

CDR3 region: CASSRGTSSQETQYF. The CDR3 coding sequence is TGTGCCAGCAGCCGAGGGACTAGCAGCCAAGAGACCCAGTACTTC. The chain is built from TRBV7-8 and TRBJ2-5; the match to TRBD2 covers 9 bases. Trimming took 5 bases from V and 1 from J; bases not matched to a gene: 5. Germline lookup yields CDR1 SGHVS and CDR2 FQNEAQ. The CDR3 covers 15 residues.

The chain has TRBV19 and TRBJ2-2; 12 bases are shared with TRBD2. Germline V gene lookup returns CDR1 LNHDA and CDR2 SQIVND (reference sequence). This CDR3 comprises 15 residues. Trimming removed 9 bases from V and 6 bases from J; junction bases left unmatched: 8. The CDR3 DNA sequence: TGTGCCAGCAGGACTAGCGGGACTTTAGCCGGGGAGCTGTTTTTT. This sequence encodes CASRTSGTLAGELFF.

V and J are TRBV29-1 and TRBJ1-2, with D perhaps TRBD1 (6 bases). Trimming shortened V by 1 base and J by 5 bases, and 8 bases separated the two germline ends. There are 12 residues in the CDR3. Germline V gene data show CDR1 as SQVTM and CDR2 as ANQGSEA. The CDR3 reads CSVEGQGYGYTF. The CDR3 nucleotides read TGCAGCGTTGAAGGGCAGGGGTATGGCTACACCTTC.

J is TRBJ2-7 and V is TRBV5-8; 11 bases match TRBD1. V lost 4 bases to trimming and J lost 3 bases; unmatched junction nucleotides: 6. Germline CDR1 reads SGHTS; CDR2 reads YDEGEE. This CDR3 region has 15 residues. CDR3 protein: CASSPGTGGLYEQYV. The CDR3, as DNA: TGTGCCAGCAGCCCCGGGACAGGGGGGCTCTACGAGCAGTACGTC.

The V and J genes are TRBV11-2 and TRBJ2-7, with TRBD2 matching 12 bases. The CDR3 consists of 15 residues. Germline CDR1 reads SGHAT; CDR2 reads FQNNGV. V lost 4 bases and J lost 3; bases outside the gene matches: 4. The CDR3 DNA is TGTGCCAGCAGCTCGCCGACTAGCGGGAGCTACGAGCAGTACTTC. This gives the protein CASSSPTSGSYEQYF.

This rearrangement joins TRBV10-2 to TRBJ2-7; TRBD2 is a possible D gene (6 bases). V lost 4 bases and J 0 bases, leaving 16 bases between the germline ends. Germline V CDR1 and CDR2: WSHSY, SAAADI. CDR3 length equals 16 residues. CDR3 DNA: TGCGCCAGCAGTGTGTCCCTATCCGGGGGCTCCTACGAGCAGTACGTC. Amino acid sequence: CASSVSLSGGSYEQYV.

V usage is TRBV2 and J usage is TRBJ2-7; D is tentatively TRBD1 or TRBD2 (5 bases each). This CDR3 has 13 residues. The ends were cut back, 6 bases at V and 1 base at J, with 10 bases in the middle. CDR1 is SNHLY, CDR2 FYNNEI, per germline. CDR3 residues: CASSEGPSYEQYF. CDR3 coding DNA: TGTGCCAGCAGCGAGGGACCTTCCTACGAGCAGTACTTC.

About this clone itself: One end of the junction fails to match germline, which may point to a read error. At the DNA level, this CDR3 is encoded by other sequences in the same sample as well. The gene calls are TRBV7-9 and TRBJ1-2; no firm D call. The CDR3 extends over 16 amino acids. CDR1 SEHNR and CDR2 FQNEAQ come from the germline V gene (reference sequence). The CDR3 here is CASSLTTQTPKDGYTF. CDR3 nucleotide sequence: TGTGCTAGCAGCTTAACCACACAGACCCCTAAGGATGGCTACACCTTC.